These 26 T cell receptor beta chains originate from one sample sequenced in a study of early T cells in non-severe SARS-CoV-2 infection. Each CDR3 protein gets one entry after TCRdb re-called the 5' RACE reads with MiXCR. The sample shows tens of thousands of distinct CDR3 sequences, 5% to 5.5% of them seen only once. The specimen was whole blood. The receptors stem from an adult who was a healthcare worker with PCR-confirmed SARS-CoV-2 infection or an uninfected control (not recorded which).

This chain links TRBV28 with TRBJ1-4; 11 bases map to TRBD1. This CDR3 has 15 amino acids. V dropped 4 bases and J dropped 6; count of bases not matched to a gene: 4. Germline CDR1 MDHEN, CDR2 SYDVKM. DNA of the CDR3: TGTGCCAGCAGTTACCCGGGACAGGGGGATGAAAAACTGTTTTTT. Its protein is CASSYPGQGDEKLFF.

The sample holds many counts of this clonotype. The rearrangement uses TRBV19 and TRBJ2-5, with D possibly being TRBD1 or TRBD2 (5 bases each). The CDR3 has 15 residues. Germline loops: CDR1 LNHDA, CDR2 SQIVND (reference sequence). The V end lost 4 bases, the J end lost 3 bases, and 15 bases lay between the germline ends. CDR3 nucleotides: TGTGCCAGTAGTAAGGGGCAGACTACCGAAGAGACCCAGTACTTC. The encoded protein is CASSKGQTTEETQYF.

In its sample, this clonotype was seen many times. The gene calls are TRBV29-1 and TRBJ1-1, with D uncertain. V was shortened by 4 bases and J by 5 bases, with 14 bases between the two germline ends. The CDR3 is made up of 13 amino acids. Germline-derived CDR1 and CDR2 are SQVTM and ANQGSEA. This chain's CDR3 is CSVGGRQLTEAFF. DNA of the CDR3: TGCAGCGTTGGAGGGCGGCAGTTGACTGAAGCTTTCTTT.

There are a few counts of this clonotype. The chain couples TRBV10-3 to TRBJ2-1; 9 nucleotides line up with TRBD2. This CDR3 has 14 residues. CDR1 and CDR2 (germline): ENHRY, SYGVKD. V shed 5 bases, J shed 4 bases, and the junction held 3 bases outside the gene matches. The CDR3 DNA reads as TGTGCCATCAGTAGGACTAGCGAATACAATGAGCAGTTCTTC. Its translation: CAISRTSEYNEQFF.

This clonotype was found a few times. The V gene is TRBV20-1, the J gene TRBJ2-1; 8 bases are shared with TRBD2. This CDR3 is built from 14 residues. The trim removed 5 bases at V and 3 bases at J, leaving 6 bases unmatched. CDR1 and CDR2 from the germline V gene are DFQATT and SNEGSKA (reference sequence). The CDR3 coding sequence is TGCAGTGCTCCCCCGACTAGCGTCTACAATGAGCAGTTCTTC. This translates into CSAPPTSVYNEQFF.

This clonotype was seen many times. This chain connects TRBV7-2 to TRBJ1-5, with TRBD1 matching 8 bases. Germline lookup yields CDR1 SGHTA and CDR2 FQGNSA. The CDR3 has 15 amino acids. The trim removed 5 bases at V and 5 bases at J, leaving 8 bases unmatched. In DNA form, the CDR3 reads TGTGCCAGCAGCCTATTGGACAGGGCGGATCAGCCCCAGCATTTT. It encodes CASSLLDRADQPQHF.

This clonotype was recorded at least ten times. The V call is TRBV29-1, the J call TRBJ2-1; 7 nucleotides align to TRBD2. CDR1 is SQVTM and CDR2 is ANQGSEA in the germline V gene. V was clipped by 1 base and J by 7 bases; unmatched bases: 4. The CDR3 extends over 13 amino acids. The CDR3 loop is CSVEGGSRNEQFF. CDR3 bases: TGCAGCGTTGAAGGCGGGAGTCGTAATGAGCAGTTCTTC.

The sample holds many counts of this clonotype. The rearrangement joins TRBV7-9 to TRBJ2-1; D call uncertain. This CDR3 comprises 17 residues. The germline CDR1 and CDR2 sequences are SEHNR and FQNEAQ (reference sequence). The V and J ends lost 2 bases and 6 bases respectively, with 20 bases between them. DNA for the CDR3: TGTGCCAGCAGCTTATGGGCCGGGCGGCTAGTGATCAATGAGCAGTTCTTC. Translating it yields CASSLWAGRLVINEQFF.

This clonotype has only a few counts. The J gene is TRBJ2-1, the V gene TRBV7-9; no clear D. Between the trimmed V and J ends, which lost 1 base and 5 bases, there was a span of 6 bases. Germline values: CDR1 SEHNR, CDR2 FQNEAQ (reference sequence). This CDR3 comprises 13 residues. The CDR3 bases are TGTGCCAGCAGCTTAGGAACACACAATGAGCAGTTCTTC. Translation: CASSLGTHNEQFF. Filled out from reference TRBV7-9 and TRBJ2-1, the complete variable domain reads DTGVSQNPRHKITKRGQNVTFRCDPISEHNRLYWYRQTLGQGPEFLTYFQNEAQLEKSRLLSDRFSAERPKGSFSTLEIQRTEQGDSAMYLCASSLGTHNEQFFGPGTRLTVL.

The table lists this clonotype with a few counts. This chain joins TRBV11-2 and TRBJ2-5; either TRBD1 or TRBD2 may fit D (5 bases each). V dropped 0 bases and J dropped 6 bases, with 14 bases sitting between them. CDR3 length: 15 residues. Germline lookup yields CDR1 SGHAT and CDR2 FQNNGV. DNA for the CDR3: TGTGCCAGCAGCTTAGACCCGGGACCGAGGCAGACCCAGTACTTC. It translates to CASSLDPGPRQTQYF.

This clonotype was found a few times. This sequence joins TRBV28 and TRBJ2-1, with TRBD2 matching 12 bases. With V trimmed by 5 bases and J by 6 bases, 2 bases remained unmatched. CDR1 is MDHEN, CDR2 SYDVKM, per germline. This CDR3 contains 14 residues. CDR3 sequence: CASSPSGRGNEQFF. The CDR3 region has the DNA TGTGCCAGCAGTCCTAGCGGGAGGGGCAATGAGCAGTTCTTC.

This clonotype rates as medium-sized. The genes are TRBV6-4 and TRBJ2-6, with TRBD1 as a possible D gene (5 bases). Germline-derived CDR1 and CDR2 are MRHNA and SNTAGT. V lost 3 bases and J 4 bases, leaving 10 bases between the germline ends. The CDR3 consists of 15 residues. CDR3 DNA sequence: TGTGCCAGCAGTGATAAAGGGGCGGGGGCCAACGTCCTGACTTTC. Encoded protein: CASSDKGAGANVLTF.

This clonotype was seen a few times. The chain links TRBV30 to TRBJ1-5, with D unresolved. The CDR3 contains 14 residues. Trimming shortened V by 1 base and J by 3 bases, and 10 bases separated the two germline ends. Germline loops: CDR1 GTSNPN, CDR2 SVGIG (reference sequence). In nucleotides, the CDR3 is TGTGCCTGGAGTGGGACTGTGACCAATCAGCCCCAGCATTTT. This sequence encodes CAWSGTVTNQPQHF.

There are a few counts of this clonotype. CDR3 sequence reads: CASTRAGGSYNEQFF. DNA for the CDR3: TGTGCCAGCACCCGAGCGGGAGGAAGCTACAATGAGCAGTTCTTC. This chain uses TRBV2 with TRBJ2-1; 9 nucleotides line up with TRBD2. The CDR3 is 15 amino acids. V lost 7 bases to trimming and J lost 3 bases; unmatched junction nucleotides: 7. The germline V gene has CDR1 SNHLY and CDR2 FYNNEI.

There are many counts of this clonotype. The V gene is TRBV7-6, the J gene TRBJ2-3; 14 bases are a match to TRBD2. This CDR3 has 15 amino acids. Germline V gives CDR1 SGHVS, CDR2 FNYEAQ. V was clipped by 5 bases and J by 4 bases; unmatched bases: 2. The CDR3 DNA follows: TGTGCCAGCAGCCAGGGACTAGCGGGAGCAGATACGCAGTATTTT. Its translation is CASSQGLAGADTQYF. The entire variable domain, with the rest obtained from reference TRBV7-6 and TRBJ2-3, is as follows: GAGVSQSPRYKVTKRGQDVALRCDPISGHVSLYWYRQALGQGPEFLTYFNYEAQQDKSGLPNDRFSAERPEGSISTLTIQRTEQRDSAMYRCASSQGLAGADTQYFGPGTRLTVL.

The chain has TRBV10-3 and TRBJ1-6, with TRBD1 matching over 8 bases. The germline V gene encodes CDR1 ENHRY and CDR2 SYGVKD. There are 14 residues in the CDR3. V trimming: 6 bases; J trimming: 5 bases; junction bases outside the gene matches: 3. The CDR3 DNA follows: TGTGCCATCAGCCTGGACAGGGATAATTCACCCCTCCACTTT. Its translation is CAISLDRDNSPLHF.

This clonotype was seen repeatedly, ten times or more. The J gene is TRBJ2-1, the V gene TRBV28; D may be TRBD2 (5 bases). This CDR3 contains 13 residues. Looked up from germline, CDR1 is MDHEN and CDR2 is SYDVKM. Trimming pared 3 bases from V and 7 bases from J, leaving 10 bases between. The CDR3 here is CASSLQRSNEQFF. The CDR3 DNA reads TGTGCCAGCAGTTTGCAGCGGTCTAATGAGCAGTTCTTC.

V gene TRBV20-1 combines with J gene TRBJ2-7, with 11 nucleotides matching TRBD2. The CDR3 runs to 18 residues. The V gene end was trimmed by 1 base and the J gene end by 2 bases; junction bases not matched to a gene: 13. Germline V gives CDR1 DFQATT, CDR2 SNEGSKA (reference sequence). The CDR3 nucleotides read TGCAGTGCTAGAGGTCAAGGGACGACTAGCGGGACAACCTACGAGCAGTACTTC. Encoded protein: CSARGQGTTSGTTYEQYF.

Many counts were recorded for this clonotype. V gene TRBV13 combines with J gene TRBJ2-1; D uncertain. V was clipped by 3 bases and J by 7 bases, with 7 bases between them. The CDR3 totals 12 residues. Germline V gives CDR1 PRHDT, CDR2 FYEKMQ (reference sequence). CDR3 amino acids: CASSFDGNEQFF. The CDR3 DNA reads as TGTGCCAGCAGCTTCGACGGGAATGAGCAGTTCTTC. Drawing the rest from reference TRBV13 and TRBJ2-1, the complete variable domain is AAGVIQSPRHLIKEKRETATLKCYPIPRHDTVYWYQQGPGQDPQFLISFYEKMQSDKGSIPDRFSAQQFSDYHSELNMSSLELGDSALYFCASSFDGNEQFFGPGTRLTVL.

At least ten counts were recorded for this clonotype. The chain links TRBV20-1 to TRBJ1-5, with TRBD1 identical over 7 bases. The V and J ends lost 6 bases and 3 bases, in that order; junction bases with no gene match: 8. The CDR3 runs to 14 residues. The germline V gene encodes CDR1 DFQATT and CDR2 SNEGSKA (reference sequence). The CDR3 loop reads CSAEDRDTNQPQHF. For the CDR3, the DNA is TGCAGTGCAGAAGACAGGGACACCAATCAGCCCCAGCATTTT.

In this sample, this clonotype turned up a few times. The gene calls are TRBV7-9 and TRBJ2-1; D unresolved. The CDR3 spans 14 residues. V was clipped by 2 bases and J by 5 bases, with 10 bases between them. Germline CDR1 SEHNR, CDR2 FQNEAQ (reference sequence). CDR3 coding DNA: TGTGCCAGCAGCTTAATGGTAGGCAACAATGAGCAGTTCTTC. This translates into CASSLMVGNNEQFF. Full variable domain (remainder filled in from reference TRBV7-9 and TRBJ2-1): DTGVSQNPRHKITKRGQNVTFRCDPISEHNRLYWYRQTLGQGPEFLTYFQNEAQLEKSRLLSDRFSAERPKGSFSTLEIQRTEQGDSAMYLCASSLMVGNNEQFFGPGTRLTVL.

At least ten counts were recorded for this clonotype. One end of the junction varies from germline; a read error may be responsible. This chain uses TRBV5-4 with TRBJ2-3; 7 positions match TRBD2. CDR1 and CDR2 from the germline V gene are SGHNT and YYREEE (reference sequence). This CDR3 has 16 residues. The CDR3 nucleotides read TGCGCCAGCAGCGAGAAAGCGGGAACAGTGGGGTTTACGCAGTATTTT. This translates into CASSEKAGTVGFTQYF.

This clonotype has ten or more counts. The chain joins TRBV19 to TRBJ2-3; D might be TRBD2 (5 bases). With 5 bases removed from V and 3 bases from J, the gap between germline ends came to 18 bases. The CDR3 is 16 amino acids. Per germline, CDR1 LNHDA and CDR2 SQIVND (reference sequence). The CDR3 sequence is CASSVRSLRETDTQYF. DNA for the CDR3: TGTGCCAGTAGTGTGCGATCGCTACGGGAAACAGATACGCAGTATTTT.

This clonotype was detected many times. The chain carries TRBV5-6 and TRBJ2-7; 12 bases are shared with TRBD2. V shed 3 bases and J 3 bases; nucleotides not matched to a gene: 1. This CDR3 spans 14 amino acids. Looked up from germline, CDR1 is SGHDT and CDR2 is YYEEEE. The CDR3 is CASSSGLAGYEQYV. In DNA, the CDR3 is TGTGCCAGCAGCTCGGGACTAGCGGGCTACGAGCAGTACGTC.

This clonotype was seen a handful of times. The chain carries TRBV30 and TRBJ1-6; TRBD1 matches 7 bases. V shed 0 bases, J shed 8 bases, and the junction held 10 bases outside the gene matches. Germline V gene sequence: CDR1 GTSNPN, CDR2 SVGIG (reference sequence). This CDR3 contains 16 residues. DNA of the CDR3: TGTGCCTGGAGTGTTTCAGGGGGGCCAAGGGATTCACCCCTCCACTTT. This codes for CAWSVSGGPRDSPLHF.

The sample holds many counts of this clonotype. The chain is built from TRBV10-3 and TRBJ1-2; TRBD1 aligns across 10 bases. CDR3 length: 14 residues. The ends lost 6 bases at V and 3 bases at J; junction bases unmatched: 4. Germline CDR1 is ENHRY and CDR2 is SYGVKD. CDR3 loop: CAIRSDRGDYGYTF. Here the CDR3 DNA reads TGTGCCATCAGATCGGACAGGGGGGACTATGGCTACACCTTC.